The rows below give T cell receptor beta chains drawn from one sample of a study of graft-versus-host responses after intestinal transplantation. The table came from immunoSEQ multiplex PCR; TCRdb's copy has only in-frame clones and leaves some out. The sample contains about 85,000 clones, roughly 80% of which appear only once. Their cognate antigens are unknown. The specimen was unstimulated CD8+ T cells sorted from spleen or lymph node cells, collected before intestinal transplant. Receptor source: a human donor who received an intestinal transplant. Both conserved end residues are part of each CDR3. The D gene is left open where the match is weak. Clone size is stated in some rows and not others, as once, few, many or a class when expanded.

CDR3nt,CDR3aa,abundance,j_gene,d_gene,v_gene
TGTGCCAGCAGCCTTTGGGGGGGTAGCGAAGCCGGGGAGCTGTTTTTT,CASSLWGGSEAGELFF,.,TRBJ2-2,TRBD2,TRBV5-4
TGCGCCAGCAGCCGCGGACAGGGAAATCAGCCCCAGCATTTT,CASSRGQGNQPQHF,.,TRBJ1-5,TRBD1,TRBV4-3
TGTGCCAGCAATTTATCGTACGTCGGAAACACCATATATTTT,CASNLSYVGNTIYF,.,TRBJ1-3,.,TRBV27
TGTGCCAGCAAAATCAATGAGCAGTTCTTC,CASKINEQFF,.,TRBJ2-1,.,TRBV9
TGCGCCAGCAGCCAACCGGGACAGGTCAATCAGCCCCAGCATTTT,CASSQPGQVNQPQHF,.,TRBJ1-5,TRBD1,TRBV4-1
TGCAGCGTTGAAGAGGGACTAGCGGGGGGAGAGGCCAAAAACATTCAGTACTTC,CSVEEGLAGGEAKNIQYF,.,TRBJ2-4,TRBD2,TRBV29-1
TGCAGCGTTGAGGGTCCTCGGGCGTACGAGCAGTACTTC,CSVEGPRAYEQYF,.,TRBJ2-7,.,TRBV29-1
TGTGCCAGTCAGTACCGGGACAGGGTCAATCAGCCCCAGCATTTT,CASQYRDRVNQPQHF,.,TRBJ1-5,TRBD1,TRBV19
TGTGCCATCAGTGAGCCCGGGACAGGGGTCAATGAGCAGTTCTTC,CAISEPGTGVNEQFF,.,TRBJ2-1,TRBD1,TRBV10-3
TGTGCCAGCAGGGATCCGGGACTAGCGTATAATGAGCAGTTCTTC,CASRDPGLAYNEQFF,.,TRBJ2-1,TRBD2,TRBV2
TGTGCCAGCAGCTTTCGGCTAGCGGGGGACCAAGAGACCCAGTACTTC,CASSFRLAGDQETQYF,.,TRBJ2-5,TRBD2,TRBV7-6
TGTGCCATCAGTGATCCTGACAGGGAAGAGACCCAGTACTTC,CAISDPDREETQYF,.,TRBJ2-5,TRBD1,TRBV10-3
TGTGCCAGCAGCAGCGCGGGCGCCCCCTACAATGAGCAGTTCTTC,CASSSAGAPYNEQFF,.,TRBJ2-1,.,TRBV9
TGTGCCAGCAGCCACCTAGGAGGCGATACGCAGTATTTT,CASSHLGGDTQYF,once,TRBJ2-3,.,TRBV7-3
TGTGCCAGCAGCGTAGAGGTGGCTAGCTATATTGAGCAGTTCTTC,CASSVEVASYIEQFF,.,TRBJ2-1,.,TRBV9
TGTGCCAGCAGCATACAGGGGGCCCCAGGGACCCTCCACTTT,CASSIQGAPGTLHF,.,TRBJ1-6,TRBD1,TRBV5-5
TGTGCCAGCAGTTTCTTAGCGGGGCCCCAAGAGACCCAGTACTTC,CASSFLAGPQETQYF,.,TRBJ2-5,TRBD2,TRBV6-6
TGCGCCAGCAGCTTGAGTTACTCCTACGAGCAGTACTTC,CASSLSYSYEQYF,.,TRBJ2-7,.,TRBV5-1
TGTGCAAGTCGCTTAGTGACTAGCGGGAGAGTCTACGAGCAGTACTTC,CASRLVTSGRVYEQYF,.,TRBJ2-7,.,TRBV12-2
TGTGCCAGCAGTACGGGACAGGGGGTGGCTGAAGCTTTCTTT,CASSTGQGVAEAFF,.,TRBJ1-1,TRBD1,TRBV28
TGTGCCAGCAGCCAACCCCCTGGACTAGCGGGGGGGCGGAAAAAAGATACGCAGTATTTT,CASSQPPGLAGGRKKDTQYF,.,TRBJ2-3,TRBD2,TRBV4-2
TGTGCCAGCTCACCGAGGACACAGGGGGCTTCCTACGAGCAGTACTTC,CASSPRTQGASYEQYF,.,TRBJ2-7,TRBD1,TRBV18
TGTGCCAGCAGCTTCGGGACAGGCATGAACACTGAAGCTTTCTTT,CASSFGTGMNTEAFF,.,TRBJ1-1,TRBD1,TRBV7-6
TGTGCCAGCAGCTCCCGACTACGGGAGACCCAGTACTTC,CASSSRLRETQYF,.,TRBJ2-5,.,TRBV7-9
TGTGCCAGCCTCGGACCGGCTGAAGCTTTCTTT,CASLGPAEAFF,.,TRBJ1-1,.,TRBV27
TGTGCCAGTAGTCCGGTCGGAAATCAGCCCCAGCATTTT,CASSPVGNQPQHF,once,TRBJ1-5,.,TRBV19
TGTGCCAGCAGCTCGGGGACTAGCTTATACGAGCAGTACTTC,CASSSGTSLYEQYF,.,TRBJ2-7,TRBD2,TRBV7-9
TGTGCCAGCAGTTCCCGTAAATGGACCCAGTACTTC,CASSSRKWTQYF,few,TRBJ2-5,.,TRBV27
TGCGCCAGCAGCCCAGGGGGAGCGGGGGAACCTAAAGAGACCCAGTACTTC,CASSPGGAGEPKETQYF,.,TRBJ2-5,.,TRBV4-1
TGTGCCAGCAGCTTAGGGCAGGGACTTAACTATGGCTACACCTTC,CASSLGQGLNYGYTF,.,TRBJ1-2,.,TRBV7-6
TGTGCCAGCAGTCCTGGGCCAGTTTACGAGCAGTACTTC,CASSPGPVYEQYF,.,TRBJ2-7,.,TRBV28